This entry concerns a single TCR beta chain. The antigen is unknown. The data belong to a study of T cells after yellow fever vaccination. General study results and limits: The secondary T-cell response peaked on day 5, not day 15, but was weaker. Reappearing after the booster were most of the clones from primary vaccination (around 96% CD4, 88% CD8).

A 5'RACE template-switching step, the method used to make TCR cDNA, added a universal primer site and UMIs. From the 5' RACE reads, TCRdb called clonotypes with MiXCR, one entry per CDR3 protein. The data contain hundreds of thousands of distinct CDR3 sequences, 9% to 15% of them singletons. V was clipped by 2 bases and J by 6 bases, with 14 bases between them. CDR3 length: 14 residues. CDR1 and CDR2 from the germline V gene are DFQATT and SNEGSKA (reference sequence). The chain links TRBV20-1 to TRBJ2-1, with D perhaps assigned TRBD1 or TRBD2 (5 bases each). The sequencing here drew on PBMCs, taken on the day of the yellow fever booster vaccination. The sequence derives from a man aged 25-45 years who received the YFV17D yellow fever vaccine. The DNA of the CDR3 is TGCAGTGCTAGAACCCCCCCTGGGGGCAATGAGCAGTTCTTC. Translated: CSARTPPGGNEQFF.